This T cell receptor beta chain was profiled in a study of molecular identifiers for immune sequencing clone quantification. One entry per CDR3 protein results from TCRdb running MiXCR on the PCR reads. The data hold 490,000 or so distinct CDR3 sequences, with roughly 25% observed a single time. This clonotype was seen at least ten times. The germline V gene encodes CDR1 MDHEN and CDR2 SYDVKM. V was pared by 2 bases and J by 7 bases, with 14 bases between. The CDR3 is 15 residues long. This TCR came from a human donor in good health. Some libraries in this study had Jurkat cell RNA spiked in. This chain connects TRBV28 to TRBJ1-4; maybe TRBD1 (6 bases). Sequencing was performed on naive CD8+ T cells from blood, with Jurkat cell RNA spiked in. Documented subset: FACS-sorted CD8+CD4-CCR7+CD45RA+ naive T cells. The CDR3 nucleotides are TGTGCCAGCAGTTTAATTGGGACATCTGGTGAAAAACTGTTTTTT. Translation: CASSLIGTSGEKLFF.